This TCR beta chain was recovered during a study of blood T cell repertoires in COVID-19. Between the trimmed V and J ends, which lost 8 bases and 0 bases, there was a span of 12 bases. There are 14 residues in the CDR3. The germline V gene encodes CDR1 MNHEY and CDR2 SMNVEV (reference sequence). Original processing methods: Nucleated cell counts were estimated from reference gene primer amplification. Method: immunoSEQ multiplex PCR; TCRdb's copy keeps in-frame clones and lacks some. The DNA was the basis for D and trimming; V, J and clone size are from that table. The sample has around 220,000 clones, 86% seen once.

The source of this sequence is a man in his fifties or sixties with acute or convalescent COVID-19. Sample: peripheral blood. The chain links TRBV27 to TRBJ2-3; the D gene is possibly TRBD2 (6 bases). For the CDR3, the DNA is TGTGCCAGCGGATCTAGCGTTAGCACAGATACGCAGTATTTT. Translating gives CASGSSVSTDTQYF.